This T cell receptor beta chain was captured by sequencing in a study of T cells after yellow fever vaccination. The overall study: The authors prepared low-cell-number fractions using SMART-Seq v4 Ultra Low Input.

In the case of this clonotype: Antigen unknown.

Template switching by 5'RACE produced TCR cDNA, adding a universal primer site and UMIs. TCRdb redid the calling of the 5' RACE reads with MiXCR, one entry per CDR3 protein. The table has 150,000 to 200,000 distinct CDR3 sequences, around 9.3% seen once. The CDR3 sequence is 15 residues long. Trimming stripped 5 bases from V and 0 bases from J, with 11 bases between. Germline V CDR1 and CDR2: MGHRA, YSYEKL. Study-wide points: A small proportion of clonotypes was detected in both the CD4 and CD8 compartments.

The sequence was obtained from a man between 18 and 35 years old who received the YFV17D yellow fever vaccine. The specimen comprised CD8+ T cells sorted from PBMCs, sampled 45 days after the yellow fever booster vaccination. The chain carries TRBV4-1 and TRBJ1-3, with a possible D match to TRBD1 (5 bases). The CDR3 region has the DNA TGCGCCAGCAGCTCCGACAGACGCTCTGGAAACACCATATATTTT. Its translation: CASSSDRRSGNTIYF.